Each of the 28 T cell receptor beta chains below was sequenced from the same sample in a study of blood T cell repertoires in COVID-19. Method: immunoSEQ multiplex PCR; TCRdb's copy keeps in-frame clones and lacks some. Among over 200,000 clones listed, about 85% were seen once. The sample was peripheral blood. These receptors originate from a woman of 80 years or more with active or convalescent COVID-19.

The V call is TRBV3-1 (or the pseudogene TRBV3-2), the J call TRBJ2-3; 13 bases match TRBD2. V trimming: 4 bases; J trimming: 0 bases; junction bases outside the gene matches: 7. This CDR3 spans 18 amino acids. Germline assignment: CDR1 LGHDT and CDR2 YNNKEL (reference sequence). The CDR3: CASSLRTSGGPSTDTQYF. Here the CDR3 DNA reads TGTGCCAGCAGCCTAAGGACTAGCGGGGGCCCTAGCACAGATACGCAGTATTTT.

This rearrangement joins TRBV25-1 to TRBJ1-3; D gene unclear. This CDR3 spans 15 amino acids. Germline loops: CDR1 MGHDK, CDR2 SYGVNS. The V gene lost 0 bases and the J gene lost 6 bases, with 12 bases spanning the gap. The CDR3 loop is CASSEYPEGSNTIYF. Written as DNA, the CDR3 is TGTGCCAGCAGTGAATATCCCGAGGGTTCAAACACCATATATTTT. The variable domain in full, completed from reference TRBV25-1 and TRBJ1-3, reads EADIYQTPRYLVIGTGKKITLECSQTMGHDKMYWYQQDPGMELHLIHYSYGVNSTEKGDLSSESTVSRIRTEHFPLTLESARPSHTSQYLCASSEYPEGSNTIYFGEGSWLTVV.

This chain connects TRBV6-5 to TRBJ2-7; perhaps TRBD2 as D (6 bases). V lost 0 bases and J 6 bases, leaving 15 bases between the germline ends. This CDR3 spans 15 amino acids. Germline loops: CDR1 MNHEY, CDR2 SVGAGI. CDR3 in amino acids: CASSYSGLPFGEQYF. CDR3 in DNA: TGTGCCAGCAGTTACTCGGGACTTCCCTTTGGCGAGCAGTACTTC.

V usage is TRBV14 and J usage is TRBJ2-2, with 10 bases aligning to TRBD2. The germline gives CDR1 SGHDN, CDR2 FVKESK. V was clipped by 2 bases and J by 4 bases; unmatched bases: 4. The CDR3 covers 16 residues. This CDR3 reads CASSQRTSGLTGELFF. As DNA, the CDR3 is TGTGCCAGCAGCCAAAGGACTAGCGGACTCACCGGGGAGCTGTTTTTT. The whole variable domain, filled in from reference TRBV14 and TRBJ2-2, reads EAGVTQFPSHSVIEKGQTVTLRCDPISGHDNLYWYRRVMGKEIKFLLHFVKESKQDESGMPNNRFLAERTGGTYSTLKVQPAELEDSGVYFCASSQRTSGLTGELFFGEGSRLTVL.

The CDR3 is CASGTASNYGYTF. DNA of the CDR3: TGTGCCAGCGGCACAGCCTCTAACTATGGCTACACCTTC. V is TRBV28 and J is TRBJ1-2, with D unresolved. Germline V lookup: CDR1 MDHEN, CDR2 SYDVKM. The CDR3 loop spans 13 amino acids. Deletions cut 8 bases from V and 0 bases from J, with 10 bases between.

This clone was seen a few times. The chain carries TRBV29-1 and TRBJ1-6; no reliable D call. Per the germline V gene, CDR1 is SQVTM and CDR2 is ANQGSEA. The CDR3 is 12 amino acids. Trimming removed 4 bases from V and 10 bases from J, with 11 bases in between. This CDR3 is CSVGLSESPLHF. CDR3 bases: TGCAGCGTTGGTTTGTCGGAGTCACCCCTCCACTTT.

This clone was detected once. This chain links TRBV6-2 or TRBV6-3 with TRBJ1-3; a possible D gene is TRBD1 (6 bases). CDR1 is MNHEY, CDR2 SVGEGT, per germline. V was shortened by 5 bases and J by 4 bases, with 18 bases between the two germline ends. The CDR3 has 16 residues. CDR3 region: CASSPGQFYLGNTIYF. Written as DNA, the CDR3 is TGTGCCAGCAGTCCGGGACAATTCTATTTGGGAAACACCATATATTTT.

The table lists this clone with a count of one. This chain uses TRBV3-1 (or the pseudogene TRBV3-2) with TRBJ2-3; TRBD2 aligns across 8 bases. The germline CDR1 and CDR2 sequences are LGHDT and YNNKEL (reference sequence). The V segment lost 3 bases and the J segment 1 base; nucleotides outside the gene matches: 3. The CDR3 is made up of 15 amino acids. CDR3 in amino acids: CASSQGLVGTDTQYF. The CDR3 bases are TGTGCCAGCAGCCAGGGACTAGTTGGCACAGATACGCAGTATTTT.

The chain is built from TRBV9 and TRBJ1-1; tentatively, D is TRBD1 (5 bases). The germline V and J ends were trimmed by 0 bases and 0 bases, with 12 bases remaining between them. The length of the CDR3 is 16 residues. CDR1 and CDR2 (germline): SGDLS, YYNGEE. The CDR3 DNA sequence: TGTGCCAGCAGCGTAGTGTTAGGACACTTGAACACTGAAGCTTTCTTT. Encoded protein: CASSVVLGHLNTEAFF.

This chain joins TRBV30 and TRBJ1-1; possible D gene TRBD1, 5 bases. This CDR3 has 11 amino acids. CDR1 and CDR2 (germline): GTSNPN, SVGIG (reference sequence). The V end lost 4 bases, the J end lost 10 bases, and 13 bases lay between the germline ends. The CDR3: CAWMRGGGAFF. The CDR3, as DNA: TGTGCCTGGATGCGGGGTGGGGGAGCTTTCTTT.

The chain has TRBV7-8 and TRBJ1-1; D gene ambiguous. The CDR3 is 14 residues long. V shed 5 bases and J shed 3 bases, with 13 bases lying between them. Germline CDR1 SGHVS, CDR2 FQNEAQ. CDR3 DNA sequence: TGTGCCAGCAGCCCCCGGATGCGGGACACTGAAGCTTTCTTT. It encodes CASSPRMRDTEAFF. Complete variable domain (other parts from reference TRBV7-8 and TRBJ1-1): GAGVSQSPRYKVAKRGQDVALRCDPISGHVSLFWYQQALGQGPEFLTYFQNEAQLDKSGLPSDRFFAERPEGSVSTLKIQRTQQEDSAVYLCASSPRMRDTEAFFGQGTRLTVV.

This chain joins TRBV24-1 and TRBJ2-3; 8 bases map to TRBD1. V lost 0 bases to trimming and J lost 0 bases; unmatched junction nucleotides: 4. The CDR3 runs 17 residues. Germline assignment: CDR1 KGHDR and CDR2 SFDVKD. The CDR3: CATSDLGQGPSTDTQYF. CDR3 sequence (DNA): TGTGCCACCAGTGATTTGGGACAGGGTCCTAGCACAGATACGCAGTATTTT.

CDR3: CAVPNRANTEAFF. CDR3 nucleotide sequence: TGTGCCGTCCCCAACAGGGCGAACACTGAAGCTTTCTTT. The J gene is TRBJ1-1, the V gene TRBV28; tentative D call: TRBD1 (6 bases). Germline values: CDR1 MDHEN, CDR2 SYDVKM. This CDR3 is built from 13 residues. V lost 11 bases and J lost 1, with 14 bases in between.

The chain is built from TRBV6-5 and TRBJ1-2; D perhaps matches TRBD1 (5 bases). The germline V and J ends were trimmed by 9 bases and 8 bases, with 13 bases remaining between them. Germline V CDR1 and CDR2: MNHEY, SVGAGI. The CDR3 is made up of 11 amino acids. The CDR3 is CASGDYQGYTF. CDR3 DNA: TGTGCCAGTGGGGACTATCAAGGCTACACCTTC.

This sequence joins TRBV28 and TRBJ1-1, with a weak D call TRBD1 (6 bases). This CDR3 region has 13 residues. Germline V CDR1 and CDR2: MDHEN, SYDVKM. The V and J ends lost 6 bases and 7 bases respectively, with 15 bases between them. CDR3 region: CASRNRARNEAFF. As DNA, the CDR3 is TGTGCCAGCAGGAACAGGGCGCGAAATGAAGCTTTCTTT.

V gene TRBV7-2 combines with J gene TRBJ1-5; TRBD1 aligns across 9 bases. The CDR3 extends over 15 amino acids. CDR1 and CDR2 from the germline V gene are SGHTA and FQGNSA. Trimming cost V 5 bases and J 8 bases; bases outside gene matches: 10. The CDR3 spells CASSVDRGEWKPQHF. CDR3 sequence (DNA): TGTGCCAGCAGCGTCGACAGGGGGGAATGGAAGCCCCAGCATTTT.

The J gene is TRBJ2-7, the V gene TRBV2; 12 bases are a match to TRBD2. CDR3 length: 14 residues. Germline CDR1 is SNHLY and CDR2 is FYNNEI. With V trimmed by 6 bases and J by 5 bases, 5 bases remained unmatched. CDR3 sequence reads: CASSRTSGANEQYF. The CDR3 coding sequence is TGTGCCAGCAGCAGGACTAGCGGGGCGAACGAGCAGTACTTC.

The chain has TRBV6-5 and TRBJ2-3; 9 bases line up with TRBD1. From germline, CDR1 is MNHEY and CDR2 SVGAGI. This CDR3 comprises 15 residues. V lost 6 bases to trimming and J lost 6 bases; unmatched junction nucleotides: 10. The CDR3 coding sequence is TGTGCCAGCAGGTCCGGGACAGGGAGCTTGGATACGCAGTATTTT. It is translated as CASRSGTGSLDTQYF.

This clone was picked up a small number of times. The rearrangement links TRBV11-2 to TRBJ2-4; 8 bases match TRBD1. The CDR3 is made up of 15 amino acids. Germline CDR1 SGHAT, CDR2 FQNNGV. V gave up 5 bases and J gave up 8 bases; unmatched junction bases: 11. The CDR3 reads CASSLPRQGWDIQYF. CDR3 bases: TGTGCCAGCAGCCTCCCGAGACAGGGGTGGGACATTCAGTACTTC. Filled out from reference TRBV11-2 and TRBJ2-4, the complete variable domain reads EAGVAQSPRYKIIEKRQSVAFWCNPISGHATLYWYQQILGQGPKLLIQFQNNGVVDDSQLPKDRFSAERLKGVDSTLKIQPAKLEDSAVYLCASSLPRQGWDIQYFGAGTRLSVL.

This chain uses TRBV7-6 with TRBJ2-7, with D perhaps matching TRBD2 (6 bases). Germline CDR1 and CDR2: SGHVS and FNYEAQ. CDR3 length: 15 residues. V was cut by 5 bases and J by 4 bases, with 18 bases left in between. The CDR3 is CASSTGGSSNYEQYF. Written as DNA, the CDR3 is TGTGCCAGCAGCACCGGGGGTAGTTCGAATTACGAGCAGTACTTC.

This sequence joins TRBV12-5 and TRBJ2-2, with TRBD2 matching 8 bases. Germline CDR1 reads LGHNT; CDR2 reads FRNRAP. Trimming cost V 6 bases and J 3 bases; bases outside gene matches: 9. The length of the CDR3 is 16 residues. The DNA for the CDR3 is TGTGCTAGTGGGAGGGGAACTAGCGGATACACCGGGGAGCTGTTTTTT. This translates into CASGRGTSGYTGELFF.

This clone was found once. The V call is TRBV18, the J call TRBJ2-5; 8 bases are a match to TRBD2. Germline CDR1 is KGHSH and CDR2 is LQKENI. CDR3 length equals 19 residues. Trimming at V came to 6 bases and at J to 1 base, leaving 19 bases not matched to a gene. CDR3: CASSTAASVRAGGQETQYF. As DNA, the CDR3 is TGTGCCAGCTCCACAGCAGCTTCGGTCCGCGCGGGGGGCCAAGAGACCCAGTACTTC.

This chain uses TRBV7-9 with TRBJ2-7, with 9 bases aligning to TRBD2. Losses at the gene ends were 5 bases for V and 0 bases for J; bases not matched to a gene: 2. Germline loops: CDR1 SEHNR, CDR2 FQNEAQ (reference sequence). CDR3 length: 14 amino acids. CDR3 DNA: TGTGCCAGCAGCCCTAGCGGGAACTCCTACGAGCAGTACTTC. It codes for CASSPSGNSYEQYF. Looking up the rest from reference TRBV7-9 and TRBJ2-7 gives the full variable domain: DTGVSQNPRHKITKRGQNVTFRCDPISEHNRLYWYRQTLGQGPEFLTYFQNEAQLEKSRLLSDRFSAERPKGSFSTLEIQRTEQGDSAMYLCASSPSGNSYEQYFGPGTRLTVT.

This clone has only one observation. This sequence joins TRBV6-2 or TRBV6-3 and TRBJ2-1; 10 bases match TRBD1. V was pared by 4 bases and J by 10 bases, with 25 bases of the junction left unmatched. CDR3 size: 20 residues. Germline V lookup: CDR1 MNHEY, CDR2 SVGEGT. The DNA for the CDR3 is TGTGCCAGCAGTTCATTCTATAGACTTTCCGGGACAGGGGCTGTAGGCGAGCAGTTCTTC. It translates to CASSSFYRLSGTGAVGEQFF.

The rearrangement uses TRBV6-2 or TRBV6-3 and TRBJ2-2, with TRBD2 matching 16 bases. CDR1 and CDR2 (germline): MNHEY, SVGEGT. The ends lost 6 bases at V and 6 bases at J; junction bases unmatched: 4. The CDR3 consists of 16 residues. CDR3 protein: CASSLGLAGGPGELFF. CDR3 DNA sequence: TGTGCCAGCAGCCTGGGACTAGCGGGAGGGCCCGGGGAGCTGTTTTTT.

The genes are TRBV6-5 and TRBJ1-4; D might be TRBD1 (6 bases). Trimming cost V 5 bases and J 7 bases, with 14 bases left between them. CDR3 length: 14 residues. In germline, CDR1 is MNHEY, CDR2 SVGAGI. The CDR3 DNA reads TGTGCCAGCAGTAGGGGGAGGGGAGGTGAAAAACTGTTTTTT. This translates into CASSRGRGGEKLFF.

The chain uses TRBV28 and TRBJ1-2, with D unclear. CDR3 size: 15 residues. Germline-derived CDR1 and CDR2 are MDHEN and SYDVKM. V was pared by 9 bases and J by 4 bases, with 21 bases between. CDR3 sequence: CASNSRIERVYGYTF. DNA of the CDR3: TGTGCCAGTAATTCCCGTATTGAGAGGGTCTATGGCTACACCTTC.

The chain joins TRBV4-3 to TRBJ2-3, with 9 positions matching TRBD2. With 0 bases clipped from V and 3 bases from J, the junction kept 7 bases outside the gene matches. Germline CDR1 LGHNA, CDR2 YSLEER. CDR3 length equals 17 residues. The CDR3 is CASSQDTAGGPTDTQYF. The CDR3 region has the DNA TGCGCCAGCAGCCAAGATACCGCGGGGGGGCCTACAGATACGCAGTATTTT.